This T cell receptor (beta chain) was observed in a study of blood T cell repertoires in COVID-19. Study-level background: The United States, Italy and Spain were the sources of the acute and convalescent COVID-19 samples. Sources were T cells, B-cell-depleted T cells, or PBMCs; the material itself was cDNA or gDNA.

In germline, CDR1 is SGHVS, CDR2 FNYEAQ. This CDR3 contains 18 residues. The ends lost 5 bases at V and 6 bases at J; junction bases unmatched: 20. As originally analysed: Amplification with reference gene primers provided the estimates of nucleated cell counts. Clones were read by immunoSEQ multiplex PCR, and TCRdb kept only the in-frame ones, dropping some. That table supplies the V and J calls and clone size; D and trimming were determined from the DNA. The repertoire holds some 200,000 clones, with 60% to 80% as singletons. The sample was peripheral blood. The chain is built from TRBV7-6 and TRBJ1-2; TRBD1 agrees at 8 bases. This receptor was taken from a woman in her 70s with acute or convalescent COVID-19. This CDR3 reads CASSIDAGEQGAVNGYTF. CDR3 sequence (DNA): TGTGCCAGCAGCATAGACGCGGGGGAGCAGGGGGCTGTGAATGGCTACACCTTC.